The 30 T cell receptor beta chains below were found in one sample sequenced in a study of blood T cell repertoires in COVID-19. The table came from immunoSEQ multiplex PCR; TCRdb's copy has only in-frame clones and leaves some out. The sample lists about 220,000 clones, 84% occurring once. Sequencing was done on a sample of peripheral blood. These receptors were taken from a woman aged 60-75 years who had recovered from COVID-19.

The genes are TRBV9 and TRBJ2-3, with D possibly matching TRBD2 (5 bases). The CDR3 runs 16 residues. The V gene's germline CDR1 is SGDLS and CDR2 YYNGEE. Between the trimmed V and J ends, which lost 0 bases and 2 bases, there was a span of 13 bases. The CDR3 coding sequence is TGTGCCAGCAGCGTAGGTGGAGGCGAGAACACAGATACGCAGTATTTT. Translated: CASSVGGGENTDTQYF.

The chain is built from TRBV27 and TRBJ2-7; 7 nucleotides match TRBD1. The trim removed 5 bases at V and 0 bases at J, leaving 10 bases unmatched. The CDR3 contains 16 residues. Germline loops: CDR1 MNHEY, CDR2 SMNVEV (reference sequence). The CDR3 nucleotides are TGTGCCAGCAGTAACACAGGGGCCCCGAGCTCCTACGAGCAGTACTTC. This codes for CASSNTGAPSSYEQYF.

V gene TRBV9 combines with J gene TRBJ2-1; 8 bases line up with TRBD2. V gave up 4 bases and J gave up 6 bases; unmatched junction bases: 12. The CDR3 loop spans 16 amino acids. Germline CDR1 SGDLS, CDR2 YYNGEE. In DNA, the CDR3 is TGTGCCAGCAGCCCGCTCGACGCGGGGGGTTTCAATGAGCAGTTCTTC. As protein: CASSPLDAGGFNEQFF.

A single count supports this clone. This chain joins TRBV13 and TRBJ2-5, with 8 bases lining up with TRBD1. This CDR3 has 16 amino acids. CDR1 PRHDT and CDR2 FYEKMQ come from the germline V gene (reference sequence). With V trimmed by 5 bases and J by 5 bases, 13 bases remained unmatched. This CDR3 is CASSARQGRLEETQYF. CDR3 sequence (DNA): TGTGCCAGCAGCGCCCGACAGGGGCGTTTGGAGGAGACCCAGTACTTC.

The chain uses TRBV11-1 and TRBJ2-4; possibly TRBD2 for D (5 bases). Between the trimmed V and J ends, which lost 0 bases and 0 bases, there was a span of 12 bases. The CDR3 loop spans 17 amino acids. CDR1 and CDR2 from the germline V gene are SGHAT and FQDESV (reference sequence). Here the CDR3 reads CASSLAPPDLAKNIQYF. The DNA of the CDR3 is TGTGCCAGCAGCTTAGCCCCCCCGGACTTAGCCAAAAACATTCAGTACTTC. The full variable domain, rest sourced from reference TRBV11-1 and TRBJ2-4, is EAEVAQSPRYKITEKSQAVAFWCDPISGHATLYWYRQILGQGPELLVQFQDESVVDDSQLPKDRFSAERLKGVDSTLKIQPAELGDSAMYLCASSLAPPDLAKNIQYFGAGTRLSVL.

The CDR3 is CASSPWTSGVDTQYF. The CDR3 region has the DNA TGTGCCAGCAGCCCTTGGACTAGCGGGGTAGATACGCAGTATTTT. The chain recombines TRBV27 with TRBJ2-3; 12 bases align to TRBD2. With 6 bases clipped from V and 5 bases from J, the junction kept 6 bases outside the gene matches. The CDR3 loop spans 15 amino acids. From germline, CDR1 is MNHEY and CDR2 SMNVEV (reference sequence).

V usage is TRBV27 and J usage is TRBJ1-1; no definite D call. Looked up from germline, CDR1 is MNHEY and CDR2 is SMNVEV (reference sequence). CDR3 length: 13 residues. V was clipped by 7 bases and J by 1 base, with 10 bases between them. CDR3 nucleotides: TGTGCCAGCAACACGGCGGGGAACACTGAAGCTTTCTTT. Residues: CASNTAGNTEAFF.

The V call is TRBV24-1, the J call TRBJ1-5; D might be TRBD1 (5 bases). Germline CDR1 KGHDR, CDR2 SFDVKD. The germline V and J ends were trimmed by 2 bases and 7 bases, with 14 bases remaining between them. This CDR3 is 15 amino acids long. CDR3 residues: CATSDSADRPQPQHF. DNA of the CDR3: TGTGCCACCAGTGATTCGGCAGACAGACCGCAGCCCCAGCATTTT.

The chain recombines TRBV29-1 with TRBJ1-1; the D is unclear. The CDR3 is made up of 13 amino acids. Trimming took off 4 bases at V and 0 bases at J, with 9 bases between the two ends. Germline CDR1 and CDR2: SQVTM and ANQGSEA. The DNA for the CDR3 is TGCAGCGTTGTCCCCCAGGTGAACACTGAAGCTTTCTTT. Protein sequence: CSVVPQVNTEAFF.

The chain recombines TRBV12-3 or TRBV12-4 with TRBJ2-7; D gene unclear. The CDR3 extends over 11 amino acids. Trimming removed 5 bases from V and 3 bases from J, with 5 bases in between. CDR3 DNA: TGTGCCAGCAGTGTACACTACGAGCAGTACTTC. Translated, it gives CASSVHYEQYF.

The chain uses TRBV7-9 and TRBJ2-7; 9 bases align to TRBD1. The CDR3 loop spans 14 amino acids. The V segment lost 6 bases and the J segment 6 bases; nucleotides outside the gene matches: 9. From germline, CDR1 is SEHNR and CDR2 FQNEAQ (reference sequence). CDR3 DNA: TGTGCCAGCAGGGACTCCGGGACAGGGTTCGAGCAGTACTTC. Amino acid sequence: CASRDSGTGFEQYF.

The chain links TRBV9 to TRBJ1-2; no definite D call. The CDR3 covers 13 residues. Looked up from germline, CDR1 is SGDLS and CDR2 is YYNGEE. The V end lost 3 bases, the J end lost 4 bases, and 10 bases lay between the germline ends. CDR3 sequence: CASSANSGYGYTF. The CDR3 bases are TGTGCCAGCAGCGCGAATTCGGGCTATGGCTACACCTTC.

The genes are TRBV7-3 and TRBJ1-1, with D perhaps matching TRBD1 (5 bases). The CDR3 totals 13 residues. CDR1 SGHTA and CDR2 FQGTGA come from the germline V gene. With 1 base removed from V and 7 bases from J, the gap between germline ends came to 10 bases. CDR3 sequence reads: CASSLNGQGEAFF. The DNA for the CDR3 is TGTGCCAGCAGCTTAAATGGCCAGGGTGAAGCTTTCTTT.

This clone appeared a single time. The chain combines TRBV6-1 with TRBJ1-2; no definite D call. The germline V and J ends were trimmed by 2 bases and 5 bases, with 12 bases remaining between them. Germline CDR1 is MNHNS and CDR2 is SASEGT. The CDR3 extends over 14 amino acids. The CDR3 here is CASSEFGPWYGYTF. CDR3 nucleotides: TGTGCCAGCAGTGAATTTGGGCCGTGGTATGGCTACACCTTC.

The rearrangement joins TRBV30 to TRBJ1-4, with a weak D call TRBD1 (6 bases). Germline values: CDR1 GTSNPN, CDR2 SVGIG (reference sequence). V shed 3 bases and J shed 4 bases, with 12 bases lying between them. The CDR3 consists of 14 residues. For the CDR3, the DNA is TGTGCCTGGAGCCGGACAGCCTTTAATGAAAAACTGTTTTTT. This codes for CAWSRTAFNEKLFF.

This clone was found a few times. The rearrangement uses TRBV24-1 and TRBJ2-1, with 12 positions matching TRBD2. The CDR3 extends over 15 amino acids. The J segment lost 10 bases and the V segment lost 5 bases, leaving 8 bases of the junction unmatched. Germline CDR1 KGHDR, CDR2 SFDVKD. The CDR3 coding sequence is TGTGCCACCAGTGGTGCTAGCGGGGGGGCCGGGGAGCAGTTCTTC. Its translation: CATSGASGGAGEQFF.

The chain joins TRBV19 to TRBJ2-2, with TRBD1 identical over 10 bases. The trim removed 7 bases at V and 5 bases at J, leaving 7 bases unmatched. The CDR3 length is 15 residues. Germline V gene data show CDR1 as LNHDA and CDR2 as SQIVND (reference sequence). The CDR3 loop is CASTRDRGLTGELFF. The CDR3 nucleotides read TGTGCCAGTACCCGGGACAGGGGATTGACCGGGGAGCTGTTTTTT.

The chain carries TRBV4-3 and TRBJ1-1; the match to TRBD1 covers 7 bases. After removal of 1 base from V and 7 bases from J, the junction contained 3 bases not matched to a gene. Germline V lookup: CDR1 LGHNA, CDR2 YSLEER. The CDR3 has 13 amino acids. CDR3 DNA: TGCGCCAGCAGCCAAGGACAGGGAGATGAAGCTTTCTTT. Protein sequence: CASSQGQGDEAFF.

V and J are TRBV7-9 and TRBJ2-3; unclear D gene. The ends were cut back, 4 bases at V and 4 bases at J, with 12 bases in the middle. The CDR3 totals 14 residues. The germline gives CDR1 SEHNR, CDR2 FQNEAQ (reference sequence). DNA for the CDR3: TGTGCCAGCAGCTCGCCCGCGGTCCCAGATACGCAGTATTTT. Its protein is CASSSPAVPDTQYF. The whole variable domain, remainder taken from reference TRBV7-9 and TRBJ2-3, is DTGVSQNPRHKITKRGQNVTFRCDPISEHNRLYWYRQTLGQGPEFLTYFQNEAQLEKSRLLSDRFSAERPKGSFSTLEIQRTEQGDSAMYLCASSSPAVPDTQYFGPGTRLTVL.

The genes are TRBV2 and TRBJ2-1; 11 positions agree with TRBD2. V gave up 6 bases and J gave up 3 bases; unmatched junction bases: 4. CDR3 length equals 15 residues. Germline CDR1 is SNHLY and CDR2 is FYNNEI. CDR3 bases: TGTGCCAGCAGGGGACTAGCGGTTAACTACAATGAGCAGTTCTTC. Translating gives CASRGLAVNYNEQFF.

J is TRBJ1-1 and V is TRBV7-9; 8 bases are a match to TRBD1. With V trimmed by 2 bases and J by 3 bases, 5 bases remained unmatched. The CDR3 is 15 amino acids. Germline V gene sequence: CDR1 SEHNR, CDR2 FQNEAQ (reference sequence). CDR3 amino acids: CASSLQGAAYTEAFF. The CDR3 region has the DNA TGTGCCAGCAGCTTACAGGGGGCCGCGTACACTGAAGCTTTCTTT.

The CDR3 loop reads CASSQEGWVTGELFF. CDR3 bases: TGCGCCAGCAGCCAAGAGGGCTGGGTCACCGGGGAGCTGTTTTTT. J is TRBJ2-2 and V is TRBV4-3; no definite D call. Germline CDR1 and CDR2: LGHNA and YSLEER. V was trimmed by 0 bases and J by 4 bases, leaving 9 bases between them. This CDR3 contains 15 residues.

The CDR3 region has the DNA TGTGCCAGCAGCCTTCTGCCGGGACAGGGGGCTTCTGGCTACACCTTC. It yields the protein CASSLLPGQGASGYTF. The genes are TRBV14 and TRBJ1-2; 12 positions match TRBD1. This CDR3 is 16 amino acids long. Germline values: CDR1 SGHDN, CDR2 FVKESK. With V trimmed by 4 bases and J by 7 bases, 10 bases remained unmatched.

The sample holds a few counts of this clone. CDR3 sequence (DNA): TGCGCCAGCAGCTTGGGAGATGACAGGGCCTATGGCTACACCTTC. Amino acids: CASSLGDDRAYGYTF. The chain couples TRBV5-1 to TRBJ1-2; TRBD1 matches 7 bases. The length of the CDR3 is 15 residues. The V and J ends lost 0 bases and 4 bases, in that order; junction bases with no gene match: 6. Looked up from germline, CDR1 is SGHRS and CDR2 is YFSETQ.

The rearrangement links TRBV5-5 to TRBJ2-7; 11 positions agree with TRBD2. The germline gives CDR1 SGHKS, CDR2 YYEKEE (reference sequence). Trimming removed 0 bases from V and 3 bases from J; junction bases left unmatched: 2. CDR3 length: 15 amino acids. The CDR3 spells CASSLETSGIYEQYF. In DNA form, the CDR3 reads TGTGCCAGCAGCTTGGAGACTAGCGGGATCTACGAGCAGTACTTC.

V and J are TRBV15 and TRBJ1-2; D gene uncertain. Germline-derived CDR1 and CDR2 are LNHNV and YYDKDF (reference sequence). This CDR3 spans 13 amino acids. V was trimmed by 4 bases and J by 0 bases, leaving 6 bases between them. CDR3 region: CATSTSANYGYTF. The CDR3 DNA sequence: TGTGCCACCAGCACGAGCGCTAACTATGGCTACACCTTC.

The rearrangement links TRBV2 to TRBJ2-2; 7 bases line up with TRBD2. V dropped 4 bases and J dropped 4; count of bases not matched to a gene: 6. This CDR3 has 15 residues. In germline, CDR1 is SNHLY, CDR2 FYNNEI. The CDR3 region has the DNA TGTGCCAGCAGTGGACTGGGGGGGGGCACCGGGGAGCTGTTTTTT. Its protein product is CASSGLGGGTGELFF.

This clone has a handful of counts. The genes are TRBV4-1 and TRBJ2-6; D uncertain. In germline, CDR1 is MGHRA, CDR2 YSYEKL. The CDR3 has 16 residues. The V and J ends lost 1 base and 0 bases respectively, with 7 bases between them. CDR3 in amino acids: CASSQVAASGANVLTF. CDR3 sequence (DNA): TGCGCCAGCAGCCAAGTGGCGGCCTCTGGGGCCAACGTCCTGACTTTC.

The chain is built from TRBV4-1 and TRBJ1-1; D is unresolved. Germline V lookup: CDR1 MGHRA, CDR2 YSYEKL. The CDR3 is 14 residues long. The V gene lost 1 base and the J gene lost 1 base, with 7 bases spanning the gap. The CDR3 loop reads CASSQAGENTEAFF. The CDR3 nucleotides read TGCGCCAGCAGCCAAGCTGGAGAGAACACTGAAGCTTTCTTT.

The chain is built from TRBV9 and TRBJ2-5; TRBD2 aligns across 11 bases. The CDR3 extends over 15 amino acids. The trim removed 3 bases at V and 5 bases at J, leaving 6 bases unmatched. CDR1 is SGDLS and CDR2 is YYNGEE in the germline V gene. As DNA, the CDR3 is TGTGCCAGCAGCGCCCCCACTAGCGGGGGTGAGACCCAGTACTTC. It yields the protein CASSAPTSGGETQYF.